Shown below are 24 T cell receptor beta chains from a single sample sequenced in a study of blood T cell repertoires in COVID-19. The method was immunoSEQ multiplex PCR; TCRdb's version includes in-frame clones alone and lacks a portion of them. The profile shows some 290,000 clones, around 90% of them singletons. What was sequenced was peripheral blood. These receptors came from a woman in her forties or fifties who had recovered from COVID-19.

The chain has TRBV19 and TRBJ2-2, with D tentatively TRBD1 (6 bases). The CDR3 has 15 amino acids. Germline V gene lookup returns CDR1 LNHDA and CDR2 SQIVND (reference sequence). V lost 3 bases, J lost 4 bases, and 12 bases lay in between. The CDR3 here is CASSIRTEGTGELFF. The DNA of the CDR3 is TGTGCCAGTAGTATCCGGACAGAAGGCACCGGGGAGCTGTTTTTT.

This chain uses TRBV7-2 with TRBJ1-2; TRBD1 might be the D (5 bases). CDR1 and CDR2 from the germline V gene are SGHTA and FQGNSA. This CDR3 has 14 amino acids. V was cut by 4 bases and J by 8 bases, with 17 bases left in between. The CDR3 protein is CASSYRSGTEGYTF. Written as DNA, the CDR3 is TGTGCCAGCAGCTACAGGTCGGGTACGGAGGGCTACACCTTC.

The chain is built from TRBV4-2 and TRBJ1-5; 7 bases are shared with TRBD1. This CDR3 comprises 17 residues. V lost 0 bases, J lost 3 bases, and 8 bases stayed unmatched. Germline CDR1 reads LGHNA; CDR2 reads YNFKEQ. The CDR3 spells CASSQDLETGYNQPQHF. The CDR3, as DNA: TGTGCCAGCAGCCAAGATCTGGAGACAGGGTACAATCAGCCCCAGCATTTT.

In its sample, this clone was seen once. The rearrangement uses TRBV28 and TRBJ1-2, with a weak D call TRBD1 (6 bases). The CDR3 runs 12 residues. Looked up from germline, CDR1 is MDHEN and CDR2 is SYDVKM. The V end lost 6 bases, the J end lost 6 bases, and 11 bases lay between the germline ends. The CDR3, as DNA: TGTGCCAGCAGAGAACAGGGAGATGGCTACACCTTC. Its translation: CASREQGDGYTF.

The chain is built from TRBV30 and TRBJ1-2; D remains ambiguous. The CDR3 runs to 11 residues. Trimming stripped 4 bases from V and 4 bases from J, with 7 bases between. CDR1 is GTSNPN and CDR2 is SVGIG in the germline V gene (reference sequence). CDR3 protein: CAWTSSYGYTF. In nucleotides, the CDR3 is TGTGCCTGGACTAGCAGCTATGGCTACACCTTC.

The V gene is TRBV21-1, the J gene TRBJ1-4. TRBV21-1 is a listed pseudogene. CDR3 size: 15 residues. CDR3 bases: TGTGCCAGCAGCGCCCACTGGGGGAGGGTAGAAAAACTGTTTTTT. Protein: CASSAHWGRVEKLFF.

The CDR3 spells CASSFGGQSTEQFF. CDR3 in DNA: TGTGCCAGTAGTTTTGGGGGACAGAGTACTGAGCAGTTCTTC. The chain combines TRBV19 with TRBJ2-1; 7 bases map to TRBD1. The CDR3 length is 14 residues. Germline CDR1 is LNHDA and CDR2 is SQIVND (reference sequence). Trimming removed 5 bases from V and 9 bases from J; junction bases left unmatched: 10. Supplemented by reference TRBV19 and TRBJ2-1, the full variable domain reads DGGITQSPKYLFRKEGQNVTLSCEQNLNHDAMYWYRQDPGQGLRLIYYSQIVNDFQKGDIAEGYSVSREKKESFPLTVTSAQKNPTAFYLCASSFGGQSTEQFFGPGTRLTVL.

The chain is built from TRBV6-5 and TRBJ1-4, with D maybe TRBD1 (6 bases). V lost 5 bases, J lost 7 bases, and 14 bases lay in between. CDR3 length equals 14 residues. Germline assignment: CDR1 MNHEY and CDR2 SVGAGI. CDR3 bases: TGTGCCAGCAGTCTTCGGGGGGCGAGTGAAAAACTGTTTTTT. This encodes CASSLRGASEKLFF.

The chain couples TRBV9 to TRBJ2-1; the D gene is possibly TRBD2 (6 bases). This CDR3 is built from 15 residues. Germline V gives CDR1 SGDLS, CDR2 YYNGEE. V shed 2 bases and J shed 5 bases, with 14 bases lying between them. CDR3 sequence reads: CASSVLGRGNNEQFF. The CDR3 nucleotides read TGTGCCAGCAGCGTTCTCGGGAGAGGGAACAATGAGCAGTTCTTC.

This chain links TRBV3-1 (or the pseudogene TRBV3-2) with TRBJ1-2, with a tentative D call TRBD1 (5 bases). V shed 8 bases and J shed 2 bases, with 18 bases lying between them. Germline CDR1 and CDR2: LGHDT and YNNKEL (reference sequence). CDR3 length: 15 residues. The CDR3 DNA reads as TGTGCCAGCTCCACGGCGTGGGGGGGGAACTATGGCTACACCTTC. As protein: CASSTAWGGNYGYTF.

The rearrangement uses TRBV9 and TRBJ2-5; no clear D. V lost 0 bases and J lost 4, with 10 bases in between. The CDR3 has 14 amino acids. CDR1 is SGDLS, CDR2 YYNGEE, per germline. CDR3 loop: CASSVGGVLETQYF. CDR3 sequence (DNA): TGTGCCAGCAGCGTAGGTGGAGTATTAGAGACCCAGTACTTC.

The V gene is TRBV7-8, the J gene TRBJ1-5, with D perhaps matching TRBD1 (5 bases). V was pared by 1 base and J by 4 bases, with 14 bases between. The germline V gene has CDR1 SGHVS and CDR2 FQNEAQ. The length of the CDR3 is 16 residues. DNA for the CDR3: TGTGCCAGCAGCTTAGATAGGGTAGGGGAAAATCAGCCCCAGCATTTT. Translation gives CASSLDRVGENQPQHF.

This chain uses TRBV6-5 with TRBJ1-6; possible D gene TRBD1, 6 bases. V lost 1 base to trimming and J lost 8 bases, with 12 bases between them. CDR3 length: 15 residues. Germline-derived CDR1 and CDR2 are MNHEY and SVGAGI. In DNA form, the CDR3 reads TGTGCCAGCAGTTACTTGCAGGGGTTCGATTCACCCCTCCACTTT. As protein: CASSYLQGFDSPLHF.

The chain joins TRBV9 to TRBJ1-3; D is undetermined. Germline CDR1 reads SGDLS; CDR2 reads YYNGEE. The CDR3 contains 16 residues. V was pared by 0 bases and J by 1 base, with 11 bases between. This CDR3 reads CASSVGPRQSGNTIYF. The CDR3 nucleotides are TGTGCCAGCAGCGTAGGCCCCAGGCAGTCTGGAAACACCATATATTTT. The variable domain in full, with the rest retrieved from reference TRBV9 and TRBJ1-3, is DSGVTQTPKHLITATGQRVTLRCSPRSGDLSVYWYQQSLDQGLQFLIQYYNGEERAKGNILERFSAQQFPDLHSELNLSSLELGDSALYFCASSVGPRQSGNTIYFGEGSWLTVV.

The J gene is TRBJ2-7, the V gene TRBV19, with D tentatively TRBD2 (6 bases). The CDR3 covers 16 residues. Deletions cut 5 bases from V and 3 bases from J, with 20 bases between. Per the germline V gene, CDR1 is LNHDA and CDR2 is SQIVND (reference sequence). The CDR3 is CASSPTTSWRYYEQYF. The CDR3 coding sequence is TGTGCCAGTAGTCCTACGACTAGTTGGCGGTACTACGAGCAGTACTTC.

This chain connects TRBV7-9 to TRBJ1-2; D gene uncertain. The CDR3 totals 14 residues. The germline V gene has CDR1 SEHNR and CDR2 FQNEAQ (reference sequence). V lost 0 bases, J lost 7 bases, and 12 bases lay in between. CDR3 sequence (DNA): TGTGCCAGCAGCTTAGCATGGGTCGAGGGTGGCTACACCTTC. This encodes CASSLAWVEGGYTF.

A few counts support this clone. The CDR3 reads CASSRGGGELFF. DNA of the CDR3: TGTGCCAGCAGCCGGGGGGGCGGGGAGCTGTTTTTT. The chain joins TRBV5-4 to TRBJ2-2; 8 bases agree with TRBD2. Germline V gene data show CDR1 as SGHNT and CDR2 as YYREEE (reference sequence). This CDR3 has 12 residues. Trimming removed 4 bases from V and 7 bases from J; junction bases left unmatched: 0.

The chain has TRBV3-1 (or the pseudogene TRBV3-2) and TRBJ2-5; D possibly corresponds to TRBD2 (6 bases). Germline V gene data show CDR1 as LGHDT and CDR2 as YNNKEL (reference sequence). V was cut by 7 bases and J by 2 bases, with 11 bases left in between. The CDR3 has 13 amino acids. The CDR3 region has the DNA TGTGCCAGCAACCGGGACTTTCAAGAGACCCAGTACTTC. Translation gives CASNRDFQETQYF.

J is TRBJ1-1 and V is TRBV18; 10 positions match TRBD1. The J segment lost 0 bases and the V segment lost 3 bases, leaving 10 bases of the junction unmatched. The length of the CDR3 is 18 residues. CDR1 is KGHSH, CDR2 LQKENI, per germline. In DNA form, the CDR3 reads TGTGCCAGCTCACCTTTACGGACAGGGGGGCATATGAACACTGAAGCTTTCTTT. Protein product: CASSPLRTGGHMNTEAFF.

V usage is TRBV19 and J usage is TRBJ2-1, with D possibly matching TRBD2 (6 bases). Trimming removed 3 bases from V and 7 bases from J, with 16 bases in between. Germline values: CDR1 LNHDA, CDR2 SQIVND (reference sequence). The CDR3 is 15 amino acids. The CDR3 region is CASSIIGTPRNEQFF. The CDR3, as DNA: TGTGCCAGTAGTATTATCGGGACTCCGAGGAATGAGCAGTTCTTC.

In this sample, this clone turned up once. V gene TRBV5-1 combines with J gene TRBJ2-1, with 7 bases fitting TRBD1. The CDR3 spans 15 residues. With V trimmed by 5 bases and J by 6 bases, 11 bases remained unmatched. Germline V CDR1 and CDR2: SGHRS, YFSETQ. For the CDR3, the DNA is TGCGCCAGCAGGTCCGGGACAGCATCATTCAATGAGCAGTTCTTC. Its protein is CASRSGTASFNEQFF.

J is TRBJ1-5 and V is TRBV28; D uncertain. CDR1 MDHEN and CDR2 SYDVKM come from the germline V gene. The germline V and J ends were trimmed by 5 bases and 10 bases, with 12 bases remaining between them. The CDR3 sequence is 12 residues long. CDR3 nucleotides: TGTGCCAGCAGTCCCCTCGCTAACCCCCAGCATTTT. Translating it yields CASSPLANPQHF.

Concerning this clone: The junction differs from germline at one of its ends, possibly a read error. J is TRBJ1-1 and V is TRBV7-2; D remains ambiguous. This CDR3 is built from 14 residues. Germline lookup yields CDR1 SGHTA and CDR2 FQGNSA. CDR3 coding DNA: TGTGCCAGCAACAGATTCCGAGACGAGGGAATACGGGGCTTT. It translates to CASNRFRDEGIRGF.

This chain links TRBV9 with TRBJ1-1, with D tentatively TRBD1 (5 bases). Trimming shortened V by 6 bases and J by 2 bases, and 14 bases separated the two germline ends. This CDR3 contains 14 residues. The V gene's germline CDR1 is SGDLS and CDR2 YYNGEE. CDR3 region: CASTSGLPNTEAFF. The CDR3 DNA reads TGTGCCAGCACCTCGGGACTACCAAACACTGAAGCTTTCTTT.